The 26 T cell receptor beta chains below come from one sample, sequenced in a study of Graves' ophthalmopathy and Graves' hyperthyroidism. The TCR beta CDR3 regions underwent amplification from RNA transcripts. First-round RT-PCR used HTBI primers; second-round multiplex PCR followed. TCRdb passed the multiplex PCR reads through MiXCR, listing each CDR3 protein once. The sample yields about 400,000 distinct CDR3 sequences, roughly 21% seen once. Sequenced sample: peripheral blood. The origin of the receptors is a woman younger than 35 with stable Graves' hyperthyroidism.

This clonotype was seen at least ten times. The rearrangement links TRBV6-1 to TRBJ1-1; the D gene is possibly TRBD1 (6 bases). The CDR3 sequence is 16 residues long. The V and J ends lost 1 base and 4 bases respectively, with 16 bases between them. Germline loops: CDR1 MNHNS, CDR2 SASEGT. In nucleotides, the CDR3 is TGTGCCAGCAGTGAAGAAAGGGCTCAGGGGCTCACTGAAGCTTTCTTT. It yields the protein CASSEERAQGLTEAFF.

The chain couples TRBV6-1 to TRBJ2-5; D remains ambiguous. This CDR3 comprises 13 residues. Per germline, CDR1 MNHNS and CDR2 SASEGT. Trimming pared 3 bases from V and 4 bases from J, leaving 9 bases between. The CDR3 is CASSDSGPETQYF. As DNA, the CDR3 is TGTGCCAGCAGTGATTCAGGTCCAGAGACCCAGTACTTC.

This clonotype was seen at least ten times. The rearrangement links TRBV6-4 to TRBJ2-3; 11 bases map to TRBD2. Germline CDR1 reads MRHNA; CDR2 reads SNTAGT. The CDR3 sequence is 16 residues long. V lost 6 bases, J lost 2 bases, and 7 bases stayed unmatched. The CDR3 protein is CASSKHSGRATDTQYF. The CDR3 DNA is TGTGCCAGCAGCAAACATAGCGGGAGGGCCACAGATACGCAGTATTTT.

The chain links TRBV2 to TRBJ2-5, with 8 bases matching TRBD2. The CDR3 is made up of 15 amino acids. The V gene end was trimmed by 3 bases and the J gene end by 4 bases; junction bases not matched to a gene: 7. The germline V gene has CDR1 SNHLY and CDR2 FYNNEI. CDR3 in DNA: TGTGCCAGCAGTGAGGCGGCGGGAGGTGGAGAGACCCAGTACTTC. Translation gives CASSEAAGGGETQYF.

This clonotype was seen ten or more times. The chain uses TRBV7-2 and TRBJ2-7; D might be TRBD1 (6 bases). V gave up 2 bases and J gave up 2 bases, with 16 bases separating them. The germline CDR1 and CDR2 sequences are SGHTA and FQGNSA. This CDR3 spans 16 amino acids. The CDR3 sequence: CASSLSGLTGTYEQYF. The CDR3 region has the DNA TGTGCCAGCAGCTTATCGGGATTAACAGGGACCTACGAGCAGTACTTC.

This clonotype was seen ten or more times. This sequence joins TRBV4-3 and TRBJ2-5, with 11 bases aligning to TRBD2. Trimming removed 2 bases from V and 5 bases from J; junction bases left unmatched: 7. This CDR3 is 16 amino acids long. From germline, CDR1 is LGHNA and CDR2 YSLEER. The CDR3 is CASSQQLAGEFETQYF. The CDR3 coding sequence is TGCGCCAGCAGCCAACAACTAGCGGGAGAATTTGAGACCCAGTACTTC.

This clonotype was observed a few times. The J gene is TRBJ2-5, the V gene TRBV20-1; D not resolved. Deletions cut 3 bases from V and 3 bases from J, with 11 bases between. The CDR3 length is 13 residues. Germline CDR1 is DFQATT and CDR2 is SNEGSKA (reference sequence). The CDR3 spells CSARMSGKETQYF. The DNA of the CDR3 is TGCAGTGCTAGGATGTCGGGTAAAGAGACCCAGTACTTC.

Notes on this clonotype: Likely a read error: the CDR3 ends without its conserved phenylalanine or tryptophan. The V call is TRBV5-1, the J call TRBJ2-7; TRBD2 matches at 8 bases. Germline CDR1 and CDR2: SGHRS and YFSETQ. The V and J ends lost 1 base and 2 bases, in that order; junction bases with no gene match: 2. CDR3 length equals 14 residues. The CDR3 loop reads CASSLTSGAYEQYL. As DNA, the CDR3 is TGCGCCAGCAGCTTGACTAGCGGAGCCTACGAGCAGTACCTC.

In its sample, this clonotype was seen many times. The CDR3 sequence is CAISDPGSGSIKETQYF. DNA of the CDR3: TGTGCCATCAGTGACCCGGGGAGCGGGAGCATTAAAGAGACCCAGTACTTC. V and J are TRBV10-3 and TRBJ2-5; TRBD2 matches 8 bases. V trimming: 3 bases; J trimming: 3 bases; junction bases outside the gene matches: 12. This CDR3 spans 17 amino acids. Germline V gene lookup returns CDR1 ENHRY and CDR2 SYGVKD.

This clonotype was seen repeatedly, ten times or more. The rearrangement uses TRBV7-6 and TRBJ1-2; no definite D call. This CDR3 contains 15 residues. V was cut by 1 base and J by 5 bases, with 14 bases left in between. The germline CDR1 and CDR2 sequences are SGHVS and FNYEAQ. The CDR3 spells CASSLGSGSLYGYTF. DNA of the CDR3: TGTGCCAGCAGCTTAGGTTCAGGAAGTCTTTATGGCTACACCTTC.

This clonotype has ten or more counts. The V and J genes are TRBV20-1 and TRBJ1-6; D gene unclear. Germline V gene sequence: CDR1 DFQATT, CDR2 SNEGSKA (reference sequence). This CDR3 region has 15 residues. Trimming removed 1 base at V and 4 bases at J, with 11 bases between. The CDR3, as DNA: TGCAGTGCTAGAGGGGCCGGGAGGTATAATTCACCCCTCCACTTT. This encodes CSARGAGRYNSPLHF.

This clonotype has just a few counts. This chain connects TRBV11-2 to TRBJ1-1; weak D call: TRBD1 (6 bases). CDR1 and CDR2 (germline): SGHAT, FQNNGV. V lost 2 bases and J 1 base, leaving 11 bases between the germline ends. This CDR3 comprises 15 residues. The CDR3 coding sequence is TGTGCCAGCAGCTTATCGGACAGTTGGAACACTGAAGCTTTCTTT. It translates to CASSLSDSWNTEAFF.

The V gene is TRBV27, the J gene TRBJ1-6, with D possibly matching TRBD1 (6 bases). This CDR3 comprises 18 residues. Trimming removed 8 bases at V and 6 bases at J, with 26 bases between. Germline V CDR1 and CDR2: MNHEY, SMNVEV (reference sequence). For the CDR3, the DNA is TGTGCCAGCGGGCTTCATAGGCCCTCCAGACAGGTTAATTCACCCCTCCACTTT. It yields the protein CASGLHRPSRQVNSPLHF.

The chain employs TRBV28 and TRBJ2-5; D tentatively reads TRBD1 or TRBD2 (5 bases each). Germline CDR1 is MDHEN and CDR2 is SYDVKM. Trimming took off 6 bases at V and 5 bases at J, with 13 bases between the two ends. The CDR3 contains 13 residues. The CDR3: CASSRDEGETQYF. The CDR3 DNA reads TGTGCCAGCAGCAGGGACGAGGGGGAGACCCAGTACTTC.

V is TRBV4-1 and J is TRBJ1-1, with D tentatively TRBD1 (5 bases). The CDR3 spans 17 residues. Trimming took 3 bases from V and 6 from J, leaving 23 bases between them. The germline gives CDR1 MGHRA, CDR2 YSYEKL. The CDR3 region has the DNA TGCGCCAGCAGCCATCTATCCTCAGGGATCCGTGACGCTGAAGCTTTCTTT. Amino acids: CASSHLSSGIRDAEAFF.

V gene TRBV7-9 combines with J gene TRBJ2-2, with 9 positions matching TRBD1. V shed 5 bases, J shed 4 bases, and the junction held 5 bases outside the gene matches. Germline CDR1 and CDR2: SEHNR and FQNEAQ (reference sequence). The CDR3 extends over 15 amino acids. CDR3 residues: CASSQGQGFTGELFF. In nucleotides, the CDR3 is TGTGCCAGCAGCCAGGGACAGGGTTTCACCGGGGAGCTGTTTTTT.

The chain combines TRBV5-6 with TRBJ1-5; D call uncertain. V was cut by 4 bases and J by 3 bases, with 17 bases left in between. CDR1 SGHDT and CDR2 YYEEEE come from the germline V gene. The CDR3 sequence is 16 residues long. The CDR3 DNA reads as TGTGCCAGCAGCCTTTGGACCGAGATCACCAATCAGCCCCAGCATTTT. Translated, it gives CASSLWTEITNQPQHF.

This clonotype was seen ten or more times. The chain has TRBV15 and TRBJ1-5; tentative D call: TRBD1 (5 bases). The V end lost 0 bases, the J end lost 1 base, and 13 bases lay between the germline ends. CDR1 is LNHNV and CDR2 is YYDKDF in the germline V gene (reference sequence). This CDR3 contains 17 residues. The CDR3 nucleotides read TGTGCCACCAGCAGAGATTTCGCGAGGGGAAGCAATCAGCCCCAGCATTTT. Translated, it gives CATSRDFARGSNQPQHF.

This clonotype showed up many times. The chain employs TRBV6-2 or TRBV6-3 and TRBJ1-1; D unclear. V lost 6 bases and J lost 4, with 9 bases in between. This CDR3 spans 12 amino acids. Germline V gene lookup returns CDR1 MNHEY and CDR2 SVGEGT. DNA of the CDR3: TGTGCCAGCAGCCGCGCCCTCACTGAAGCTTTCTTT. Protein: CASSRALTEAFF.

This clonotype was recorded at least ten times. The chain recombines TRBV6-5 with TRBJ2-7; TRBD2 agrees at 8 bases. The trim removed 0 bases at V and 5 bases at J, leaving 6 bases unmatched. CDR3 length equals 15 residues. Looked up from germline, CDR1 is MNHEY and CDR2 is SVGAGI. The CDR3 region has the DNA TGTGCCAGCAGTTACTCCGTCCTAGCGGGCCACGAGCAGTACTTC. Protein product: CASSYSVLAGHEQYF.

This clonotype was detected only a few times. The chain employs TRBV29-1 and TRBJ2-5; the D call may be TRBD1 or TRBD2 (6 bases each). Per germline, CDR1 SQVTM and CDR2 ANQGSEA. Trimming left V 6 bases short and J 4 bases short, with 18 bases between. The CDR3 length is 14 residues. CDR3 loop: CSVKRGGLRETQYF. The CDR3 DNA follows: TGCAGCGTCAAAAGAGGGGGGCTCCGAGAGACCCAGTACTTC.

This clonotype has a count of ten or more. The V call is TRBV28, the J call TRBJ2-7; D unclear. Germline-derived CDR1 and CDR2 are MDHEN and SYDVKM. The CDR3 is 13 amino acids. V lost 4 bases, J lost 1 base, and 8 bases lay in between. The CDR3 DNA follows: TGTGCCAGCAGTTCCCCGGCTTCCTACGAGCAGTACTTC. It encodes CASSSPASYEQYF.

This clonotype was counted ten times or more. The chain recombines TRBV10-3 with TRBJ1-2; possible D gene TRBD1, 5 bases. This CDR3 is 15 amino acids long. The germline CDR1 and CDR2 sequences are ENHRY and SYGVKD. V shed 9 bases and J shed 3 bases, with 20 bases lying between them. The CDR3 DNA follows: TGTGCCATACTATTAACGACAGCCGGGGACTATGGCTACACCTTC. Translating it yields CAILLTTAGDYGYTF.

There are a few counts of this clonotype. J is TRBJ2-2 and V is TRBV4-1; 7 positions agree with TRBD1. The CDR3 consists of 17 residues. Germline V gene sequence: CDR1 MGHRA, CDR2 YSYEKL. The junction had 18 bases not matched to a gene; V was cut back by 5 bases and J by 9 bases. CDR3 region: CASSGRGLGTANRELFF. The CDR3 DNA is TGCGCCAGCAGCGGCAGGGGTCTCGGGACAGCTAATAGGGAGCTGTTTTTT.

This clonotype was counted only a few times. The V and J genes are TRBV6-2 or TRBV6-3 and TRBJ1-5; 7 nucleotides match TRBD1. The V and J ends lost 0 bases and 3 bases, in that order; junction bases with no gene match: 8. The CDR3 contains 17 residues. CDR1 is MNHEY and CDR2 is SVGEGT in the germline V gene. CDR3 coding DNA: TGTGCCAGCAGTTACTCCTCCAGGGACAGCGCCAATCAGCCCCAGCATTTT. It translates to CASSYSSRDSANQPQHF.

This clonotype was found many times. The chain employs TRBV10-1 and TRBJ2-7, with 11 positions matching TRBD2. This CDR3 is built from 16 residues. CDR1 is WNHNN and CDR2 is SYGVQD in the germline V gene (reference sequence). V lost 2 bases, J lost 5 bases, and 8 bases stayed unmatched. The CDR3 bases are TGCGCCAGCAGTGAGGGTAGCGGGAGGGCCGGCGACGAGCAGTACTTC. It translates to CASSEGSGRAGDEQYF.